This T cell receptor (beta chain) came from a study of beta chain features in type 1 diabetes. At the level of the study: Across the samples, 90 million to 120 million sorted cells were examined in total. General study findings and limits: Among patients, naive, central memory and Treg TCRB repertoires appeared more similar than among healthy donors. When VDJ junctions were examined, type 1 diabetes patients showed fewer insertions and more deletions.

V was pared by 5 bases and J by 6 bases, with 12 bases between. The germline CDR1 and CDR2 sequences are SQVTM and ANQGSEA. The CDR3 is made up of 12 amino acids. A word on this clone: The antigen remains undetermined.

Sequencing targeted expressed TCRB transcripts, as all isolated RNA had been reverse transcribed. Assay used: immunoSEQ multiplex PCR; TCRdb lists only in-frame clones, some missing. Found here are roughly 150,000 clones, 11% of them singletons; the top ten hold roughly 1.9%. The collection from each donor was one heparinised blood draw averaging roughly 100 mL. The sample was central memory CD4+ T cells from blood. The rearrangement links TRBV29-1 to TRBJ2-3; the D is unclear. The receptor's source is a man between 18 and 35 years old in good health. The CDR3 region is CSVPPGRDTQYF. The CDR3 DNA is TGCAGCGTTCCCCCGGGTAGGGATACGCAGTATTTT.